This T cell receptor beta chain was identified during a study of blood T cells in healthy people across ages (dated by TCRdb to the mid-2010s). As for the study more broadly: In model experiments, template switching captured roughly one uniquely barcoded TCR beta cDNA molecule for every two T cells. Donors of different ages were randomly distributed across sequencing lanes to avoid experimental bias. Using deep sequencing normalized with unique cDNA molecular identifiers, the study measured how TCR beta repertoire diversity changes with age. Using the same blood draw, the study looked at two additional independent replicas of 1 million unique cDNA reads for two donors, one aged 18 to 30 and the other aged 80 or older. Donors were grouped into four age groups: young (average about 15 years), middle-aged (39), aged (62) and long-lived (about 82). The study at large found these results: There was a strong correlation between observed TCR beta diversity and the percentage of naive T cells measured by flow cytometry. Observed TCR beta diversity per million T cells fell roughly linearly with age, and a significant reduction was already apparent by age around 36. Compared with the aged group, the long-lived group had more naive CD4+ T cells, fewer expanded clones and increased TCR diversity, a pattern suggesting age selection. Estimates of total diversity based on one million sequenced T cells were regarded as lower bounds and as underestimates. Since profiling was done on bulk unsorted PBMCs, naive and antigen-experienced compartments could not be conclusively compared. Because the CMV infection status of the donors was unknown, age-related changes in expanded clonotypes may potentially have been confounded.

Taken from the germline V gene (reference sequence), the CDR1 and CDR2 loops are GTSNPN and SVGIG. V is reduced by 3 bases and J by 7 bases, leaving a spacing of 9 bases between them. The CDR3 contains 11 residues, cysteine and phenylalanine counted. The read is trimmed to its CDR3 DNA, 33 bases read in frame from base 1. The 35 to 40 donors, aged about 6 to 95 years, were systemically healthy Caucasian individuals from Russia. Each donor gave about 11 milliliters of peripheral blood, drawn into EDTA-treated Vacutainer tubes. Ficoll-Paque density-gradient centrifugation was used to isolate PBMCs, with at least 7 million obtained per sample. Trizol reagent was used to extract total RNA from the PBMCs, yielding at least 5.5 micrograms per sample. Naive CD45RAhigh/CD27high T cell percentages were measured by flow cytometry on a PBMC aliquot from every donor. This clonotype came up once. Which antigen it targets is not known. No qualities accompany the bases; no much larger clone lies one base away.

Receptors were amplified or captured by 5' RACE. Sequenced on an Illumina HiSeq 2500. A second PCR of roughly 6 to 12 cycles was run with a J-beta primer mix and a sample-barcoded 5' primer. A unique molecular identifier was introduced onto each TCR beta cDNA molecule by a template-switch 5' adaptor carrying 12 random nucleotides. Each sample yielded at least 2.5 million CDR3-containing paired-end reads. The Mint cDNA synthesis kit, primed by a TRBC-specific oligonucleotide, was used to synthesize first-strand cDNA from all RNA. Following uracil-DNA glycosylase treatment, all cDNA underwent a first 18-cycle PCR with the universal primers M1SS and BC2_uni_R. On the authors' methods: For normalization, 1 million high-quality reads were randomly selected from each sample, with every read carrying a distinct molecular identifier. Instead of being binned into consensus sequences, reads with shared molecular identifiers were discarded. MiTCR, with a Q25 quality threshold and the strictest error-elimination algorithm, was used for CDR3 identification, clonotype clustering and error correction. Lower-bound total TCR beta diversity was estimated with a nonparametric unseen species model using Euler transformation. The public reads were quality trimmed at Q25 with fastp and then assembled into clones with MiXCR by TCRdb, keeping productive beta chains. Rows with a matching CDR3 protein are joined into one entry that keeps the most common DNA and genes. The V and J calls and clone size are TCRdb's, not the authors'. The sample profile shows around 1,600,000 distinct CDR3 sequences; less than 45% of them were found once. About 3.8% of the sample rests with the top ten.

The sample consisted of blood. The V and J genes are TRBV30 and TRBJ1-1; a tentative D match to TRBD1 spans 5 bases. The sequence derives from a woman between 18 and 29 years old in good health. The nucleotide sequence reads TGTGCCTGGAGGGGTGACAGTGAAGCTTTCTTT. This sequence encodes CAWRGDSEAFF.